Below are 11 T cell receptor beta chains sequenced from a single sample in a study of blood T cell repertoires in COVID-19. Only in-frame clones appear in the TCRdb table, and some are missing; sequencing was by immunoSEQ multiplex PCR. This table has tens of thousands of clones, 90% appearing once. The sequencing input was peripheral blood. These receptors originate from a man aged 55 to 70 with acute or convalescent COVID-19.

CDR3 region: CATSRDRAGGTEAFF. CDR3 bases: TGTGCCACCAGCAGAGACAGGGCCGGGGGCACTGAAGCTTTCTTT. The chain couples TRBV15 to TRBJ1-1; D may be TRBD1 (5 bases). V lost 0 bases, J lost 4 bases, and 12 bases lay in between. This CDR3 is built from 15 residues. Germline V gene lookup returns CDR1 LNHNV and CDR2 YYDKDF (reference sequence).

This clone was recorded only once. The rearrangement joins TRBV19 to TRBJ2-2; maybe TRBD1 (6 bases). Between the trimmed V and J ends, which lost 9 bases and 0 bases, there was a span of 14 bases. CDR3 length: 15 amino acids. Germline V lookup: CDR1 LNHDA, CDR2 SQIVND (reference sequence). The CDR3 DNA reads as TGTGCCAGCGGCTTGGACAGATCGAACACCGGGGAGCTGTTTTTT. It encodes CASGLDRSNTGELFF.

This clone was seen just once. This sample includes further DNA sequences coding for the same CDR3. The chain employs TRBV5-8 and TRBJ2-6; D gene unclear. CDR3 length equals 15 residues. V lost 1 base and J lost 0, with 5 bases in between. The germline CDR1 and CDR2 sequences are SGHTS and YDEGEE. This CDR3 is CASSLLSSGANVLTF. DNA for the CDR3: TGTGCCAGCAGCTTGCTGTCCTCTGGGGCCAACGTCCTGACTTTC.

The CDR3 loop is CASSLDREETQYF. The CDR3 DNA reads as TGTGCCAGCAGTCTCGACAGGGAAGAGACCCAGTACTTC. V gene TRBV6-5 combines with J gene TRBJ2-5; 7 positions agree with TRBD1. Per germline, CDR1 MNHEY and CDR2 SVGAGI. V was clipped by 5 bases and J by 3 bases; unmatched bases: 3. CDR3 length: 13 residues.

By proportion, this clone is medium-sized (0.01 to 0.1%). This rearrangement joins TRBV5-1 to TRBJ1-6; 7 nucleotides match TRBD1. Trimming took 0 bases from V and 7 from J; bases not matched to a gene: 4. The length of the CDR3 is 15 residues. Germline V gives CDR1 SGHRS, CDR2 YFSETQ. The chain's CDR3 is CASSLAGGQNSPLHF. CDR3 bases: TGCGCCAGCAGCTTGGCAGGGGGGCAGAATTCACCCCTCCACTTT.

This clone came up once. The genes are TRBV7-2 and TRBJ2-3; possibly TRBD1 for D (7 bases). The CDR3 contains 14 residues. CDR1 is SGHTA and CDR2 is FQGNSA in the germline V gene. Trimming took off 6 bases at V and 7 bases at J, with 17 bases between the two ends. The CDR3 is CASSEGRGANTQYF. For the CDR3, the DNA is TGTGCCAGCAGTGAAGGCAGGGGGGCGAATACGCAGTATTTT.

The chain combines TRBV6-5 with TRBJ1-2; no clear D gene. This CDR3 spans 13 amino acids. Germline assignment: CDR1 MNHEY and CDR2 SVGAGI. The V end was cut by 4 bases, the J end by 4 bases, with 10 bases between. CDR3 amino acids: CASSSDGSYGYTF. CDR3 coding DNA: TGTGCCAGCAGTTCCGACGGGAGCTATGGCTACACCTTC.

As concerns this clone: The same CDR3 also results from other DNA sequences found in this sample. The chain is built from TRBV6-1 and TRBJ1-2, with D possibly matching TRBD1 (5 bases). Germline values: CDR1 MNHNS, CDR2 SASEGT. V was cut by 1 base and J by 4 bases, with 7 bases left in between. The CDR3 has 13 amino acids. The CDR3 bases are TGTGCCAGCAGTGAAGGGAGGGGCTATGGCTACACCTTC. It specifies CASSEGRGYGYTF.

The DNA of the CDR3 is TGTGCTAGTGGTTTGCAGACGGGACAGGGGCGGACCGGGGAGCTGTTTTTT. Its translation is CASGLQTGQGRTGELFF. The chain has TRBV12-5 and TRBJ2-2; 10 nucleotides line up with TRBD1. This CDR3 is built from 17 residues. CDR1 and CDR2 from the germline V gene are LGHNT and FRNRAP. The V segment lost 2 bases and the J segment 5 bases; nucleotides outside the gene matches: 8.

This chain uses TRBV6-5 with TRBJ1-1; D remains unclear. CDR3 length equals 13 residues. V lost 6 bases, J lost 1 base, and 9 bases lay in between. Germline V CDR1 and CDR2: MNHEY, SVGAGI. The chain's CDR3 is CASSITGNTEAFF. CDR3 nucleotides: TGTGCCAGCAGCATTACTGGGAACACTGAAGCTTTCTTT.

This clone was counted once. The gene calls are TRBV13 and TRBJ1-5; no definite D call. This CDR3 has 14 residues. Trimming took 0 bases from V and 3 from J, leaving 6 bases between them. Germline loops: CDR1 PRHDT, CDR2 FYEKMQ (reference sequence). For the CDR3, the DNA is TGTGCCAGCAGCTTAGGGCAGAACAATCAGCCCCAGCATTTT. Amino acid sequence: CASSLGQNNQPQHF.